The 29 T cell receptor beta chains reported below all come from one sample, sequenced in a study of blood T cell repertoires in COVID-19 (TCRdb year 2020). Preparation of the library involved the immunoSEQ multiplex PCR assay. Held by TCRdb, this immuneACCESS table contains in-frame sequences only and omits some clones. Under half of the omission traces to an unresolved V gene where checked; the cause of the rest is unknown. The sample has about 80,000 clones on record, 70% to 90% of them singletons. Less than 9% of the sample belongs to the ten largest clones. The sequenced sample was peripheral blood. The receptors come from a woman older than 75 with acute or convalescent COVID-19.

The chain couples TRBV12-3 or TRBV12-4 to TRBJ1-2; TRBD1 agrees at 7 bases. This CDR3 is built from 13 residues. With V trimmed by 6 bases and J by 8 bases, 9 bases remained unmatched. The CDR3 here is CASRVGGFGGYTF. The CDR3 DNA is TGTGCCAGCAGGGTAGGGGGCTTCGGAGGCTACACCTTC.

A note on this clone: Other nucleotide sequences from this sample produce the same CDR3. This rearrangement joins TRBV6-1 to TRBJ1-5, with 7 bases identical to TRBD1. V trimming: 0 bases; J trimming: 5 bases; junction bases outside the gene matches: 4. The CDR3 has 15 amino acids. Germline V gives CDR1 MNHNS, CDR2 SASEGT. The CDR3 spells CASSEAGGRDQPQHF. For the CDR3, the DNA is TGTGCCAGCAGTGAAGCAGGGGGCAGGGATCAGCCCCAGCATTTT.

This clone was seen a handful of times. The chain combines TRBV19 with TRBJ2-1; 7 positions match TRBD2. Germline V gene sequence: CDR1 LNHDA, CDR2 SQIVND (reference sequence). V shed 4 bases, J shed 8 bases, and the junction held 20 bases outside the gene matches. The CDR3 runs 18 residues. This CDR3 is CASSRPQRDYSSIDEQFF. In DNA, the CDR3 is TGTGCCAGTAGTAGACCGCAGAGGGACTACAGCTCCATAGATGAGCAGTTCTTC.

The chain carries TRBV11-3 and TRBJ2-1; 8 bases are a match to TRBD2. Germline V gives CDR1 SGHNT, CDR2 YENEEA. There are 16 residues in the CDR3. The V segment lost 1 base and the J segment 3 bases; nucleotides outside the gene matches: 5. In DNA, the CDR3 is TGTGCCAGCAGCTTAGTAGGTAGCGGGGACTACAATGAGCAGTTCTTC. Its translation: CASSLVGSGDYNEQFF.

The CDR3 protein is CAWSRDRGTLRGANVLTF. DNA for the CDR3: TGTGCCTGGAGTCGGGACAGGGGAACATTGCGTGGGGCCAACGTCCTGACTTTC. The chain combines TRBV30 with TRBJ2-6; 10 bases match TRBD1. Per the germline V gene, CDR1 is GTSNPN and CDR2 is SVGIG (reference sequence). Trimming cost V 2 bases and J 3 bases; bases outside gene matches: 10. This CDR3 is 18 amino acids long.

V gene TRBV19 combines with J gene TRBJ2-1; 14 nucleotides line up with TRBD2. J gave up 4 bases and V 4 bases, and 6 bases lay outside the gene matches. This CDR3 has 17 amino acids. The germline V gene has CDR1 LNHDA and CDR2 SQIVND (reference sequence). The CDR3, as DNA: TGTGCCAGTAGTAAGGGACTAGCGGGAGATAGGTACAATGAGCAGTTCTTC. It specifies CASSKGLAGDRYNEQFF.

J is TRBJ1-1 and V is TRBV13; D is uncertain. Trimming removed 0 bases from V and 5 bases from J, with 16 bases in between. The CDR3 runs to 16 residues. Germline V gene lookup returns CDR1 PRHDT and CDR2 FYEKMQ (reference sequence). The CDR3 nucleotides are TGTGCCAGCAGCTTAGGCCTCGGAGGGTCATTTACTGAAGCTTTCTTT. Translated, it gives CASSLGLGGSFTEAFF. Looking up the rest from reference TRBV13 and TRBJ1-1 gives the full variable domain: AAGVIQSPRHLIKEKRETATLKCYPIPRHDTVYWYQQGPGQDPQFLISFYEKMQSDKGSIPDRFSAQQFSDYHSELNMSSLELGDSALYFCASSLGLGGSFTEAFFGQGTRLTVV.

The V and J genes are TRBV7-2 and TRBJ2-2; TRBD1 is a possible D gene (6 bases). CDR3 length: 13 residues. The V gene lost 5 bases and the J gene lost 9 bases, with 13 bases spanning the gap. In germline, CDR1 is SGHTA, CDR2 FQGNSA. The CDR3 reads CASSRNGGRELFF. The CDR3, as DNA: TGTGCCAGCAGCAGGAATGGGGGCAGGGAGCTGTTTTTT. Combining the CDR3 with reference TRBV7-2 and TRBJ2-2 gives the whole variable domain GAGVSQSPSNKVTEKGKDVELRCDPISGHTALYWYRQSLGQGLEFLIYFQGNSAPDKSGLPSDRFSAERTGGSVSTLTIQRTQQEDSAVYLCASSRNGGRELFFGEGSRLTVL.

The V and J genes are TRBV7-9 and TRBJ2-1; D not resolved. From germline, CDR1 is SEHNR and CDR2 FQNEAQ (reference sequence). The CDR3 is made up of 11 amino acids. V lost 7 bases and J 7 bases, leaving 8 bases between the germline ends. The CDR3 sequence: CASTEENEQFF. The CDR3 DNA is TGTGCCAGCACCGAGGAAAATGAGCAGTTCTTC.

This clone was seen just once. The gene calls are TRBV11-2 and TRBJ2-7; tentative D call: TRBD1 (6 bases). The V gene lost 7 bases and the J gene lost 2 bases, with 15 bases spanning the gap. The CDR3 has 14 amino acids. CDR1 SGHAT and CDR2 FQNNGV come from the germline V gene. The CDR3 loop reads CASNQQGSAYEQYF. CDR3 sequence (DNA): TGTGCCAGCAACCAACAGGGATCCGCCTACGAGCAGTACTTC.

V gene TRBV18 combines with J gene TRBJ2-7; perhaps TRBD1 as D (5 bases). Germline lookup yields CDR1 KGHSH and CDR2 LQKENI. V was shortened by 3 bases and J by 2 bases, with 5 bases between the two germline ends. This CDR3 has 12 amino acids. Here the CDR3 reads CASSPGPYEQYF. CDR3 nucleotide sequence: TGTGCCAGCTCACCGGGGCCCTACGAGCAGTACTTC. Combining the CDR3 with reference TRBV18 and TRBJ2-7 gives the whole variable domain NAGVMQNPRHLVRRRGQEARLRCSPMKGHSHVYWYRQLPEEGLKFMVYLQKENIIDESGMPKERFSAEFPKEGPSILRIQQVVRGDSAAYFCASSPGPYEQYFGPGTRLTVT.

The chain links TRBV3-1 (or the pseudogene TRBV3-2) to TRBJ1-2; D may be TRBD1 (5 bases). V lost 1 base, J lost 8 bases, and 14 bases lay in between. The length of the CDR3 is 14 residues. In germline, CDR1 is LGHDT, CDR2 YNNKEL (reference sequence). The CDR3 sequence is CASSQAGGLAGYTF. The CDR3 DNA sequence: TGTGCCAGCAGCCAAGCCGGGGGTTTGGCGGGCTACACCTTC.

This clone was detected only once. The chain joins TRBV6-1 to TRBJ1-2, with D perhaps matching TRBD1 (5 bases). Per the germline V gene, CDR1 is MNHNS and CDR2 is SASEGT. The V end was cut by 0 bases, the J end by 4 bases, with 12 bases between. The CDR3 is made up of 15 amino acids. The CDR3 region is CASSEAGIGGYGYTF. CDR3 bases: TGTGCCAGCAGTGAAGCCGGGATCGGGGGCTATGGCTACACCTTC.

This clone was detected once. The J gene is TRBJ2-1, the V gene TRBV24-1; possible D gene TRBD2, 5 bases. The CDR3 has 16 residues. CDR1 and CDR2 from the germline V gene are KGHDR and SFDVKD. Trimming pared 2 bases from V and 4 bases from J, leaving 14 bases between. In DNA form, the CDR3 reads TGTGCCACCAGTGATTCCTTAGCTTCGGGGTACAATGAGCAGTTCTTC. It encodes CATSDSLASGYNEQFF.

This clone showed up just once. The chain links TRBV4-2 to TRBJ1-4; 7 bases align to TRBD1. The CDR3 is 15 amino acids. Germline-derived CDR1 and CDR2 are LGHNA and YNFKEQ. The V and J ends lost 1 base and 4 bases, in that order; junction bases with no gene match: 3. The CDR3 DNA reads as TGTGCCAGCAGCCAAGGCGGGACAGATAATGAAAAACTGTTTTTT. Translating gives CASSQGGTDNEKLFF.

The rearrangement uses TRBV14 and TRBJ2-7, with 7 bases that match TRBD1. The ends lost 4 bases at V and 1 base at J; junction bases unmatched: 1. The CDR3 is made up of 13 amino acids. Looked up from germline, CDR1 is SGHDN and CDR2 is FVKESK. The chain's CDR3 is CASSRQGSYEQYF. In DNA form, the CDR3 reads TGTGCCAGCAGCCGACAGGGATCCTACGAGCAGTACTTC.

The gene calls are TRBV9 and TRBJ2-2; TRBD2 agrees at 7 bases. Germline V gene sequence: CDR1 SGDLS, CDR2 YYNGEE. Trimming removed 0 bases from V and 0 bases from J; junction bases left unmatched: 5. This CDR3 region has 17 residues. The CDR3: CASSVDWLAANTGELFF. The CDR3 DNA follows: TGTGCCAGCAGCGTAGATTGGCTAGCGGCGAACACCGGGGAGCTGTTTTTT.

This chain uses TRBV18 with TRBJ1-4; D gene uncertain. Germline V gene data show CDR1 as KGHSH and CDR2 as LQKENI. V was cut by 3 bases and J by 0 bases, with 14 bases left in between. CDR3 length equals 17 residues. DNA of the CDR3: TGTGCCAGCTCACCTCGGACGGGAACCTCAACTAATGAAAAACTGTTTTTT. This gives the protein CASSPRTGTSTNEKLFF.

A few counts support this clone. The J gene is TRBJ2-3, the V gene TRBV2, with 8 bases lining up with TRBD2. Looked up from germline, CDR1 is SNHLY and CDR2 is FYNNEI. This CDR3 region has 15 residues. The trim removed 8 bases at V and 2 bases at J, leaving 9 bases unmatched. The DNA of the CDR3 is TGTGCCAGCTTAGATAGCGGGACTTTCACAGATACGCAGTATTTT. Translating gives CASLDSGTFTDTQYF.

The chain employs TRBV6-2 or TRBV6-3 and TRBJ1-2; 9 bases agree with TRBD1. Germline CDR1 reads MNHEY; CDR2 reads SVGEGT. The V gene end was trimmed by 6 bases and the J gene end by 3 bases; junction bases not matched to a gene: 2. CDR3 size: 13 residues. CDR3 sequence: CASSRTGDYGYTF. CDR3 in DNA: TGTGCCAGCAGCCGGACAGGGGACTATGGCTACACCTTC.

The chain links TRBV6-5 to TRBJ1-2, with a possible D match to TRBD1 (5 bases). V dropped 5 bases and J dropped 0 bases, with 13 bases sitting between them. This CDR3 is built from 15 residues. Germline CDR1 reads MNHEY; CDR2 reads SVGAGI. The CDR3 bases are TGTGCCAGCAGTCCCGGCGGGGGGGCTAACTATGGCTACACCTTC. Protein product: CASSPGGGANYGYTF.

The CDR3 nucleotides are TGTGCCAGCAGCCGCCTAGGGGGCTCCTACAATGAGCAGTTCTTC. The encoded protein is CASSRLGGSYNEQFF. V and J are TRBV7-2 and TRBJ2-1; D might be TRBD1 (6 bases). The CDR3 loop spans 15 amino acids. CDR1 and CDR2 from the germline V gene are SGHTA and FQGNSA. V shed 5 bases and J shed 0 bases, with 11 bases lying between them. Drawing the rest from reference TRBV7-2 and TRBJ2-1, the complete variable domain is GAGVSQSPSNKVTEKGKDVELRCDPISGHTALYWYRQSLGQGLEFLIYFQGNSAPDKSGLPSDRFSAERTGGSVSTLTIQRTQQEDSAVYLCASSRLGGSYNEQFFGPGTRLTVL.

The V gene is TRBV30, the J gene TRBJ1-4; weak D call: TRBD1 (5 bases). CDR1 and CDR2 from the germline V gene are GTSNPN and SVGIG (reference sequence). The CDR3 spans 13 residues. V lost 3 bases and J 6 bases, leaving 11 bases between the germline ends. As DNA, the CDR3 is TGTGCCTGGAGCGGAAGGGGTTATGAAAAACTGTTTTTT. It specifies CAWSGRGYEKLFF.

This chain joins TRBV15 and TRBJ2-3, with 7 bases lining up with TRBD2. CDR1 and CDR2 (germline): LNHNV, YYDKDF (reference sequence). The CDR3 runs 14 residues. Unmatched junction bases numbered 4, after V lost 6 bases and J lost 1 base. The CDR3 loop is CATSGSGGTDTQYF. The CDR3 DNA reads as TGTGCCACCAGTGGAAGCGGGGGCACAGATACGCAGTATTTT.

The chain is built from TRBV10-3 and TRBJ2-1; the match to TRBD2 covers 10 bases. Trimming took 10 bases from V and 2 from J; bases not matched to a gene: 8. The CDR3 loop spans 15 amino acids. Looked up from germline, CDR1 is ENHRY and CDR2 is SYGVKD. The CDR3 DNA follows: TGTGCCAGCAATAGCGGGGGGCTTCCCTACAATGAGCAGTTCTTC. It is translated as CASNSGGLPYNEQFF.

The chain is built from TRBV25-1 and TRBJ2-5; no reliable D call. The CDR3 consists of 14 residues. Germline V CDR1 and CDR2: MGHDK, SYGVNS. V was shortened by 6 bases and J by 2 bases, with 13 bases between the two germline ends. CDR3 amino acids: CASSRGLSQETQYF. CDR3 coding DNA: TGTGCCAGCAGCCGTGGGCTTTCGCAAGAGACCCAGTACTTC.

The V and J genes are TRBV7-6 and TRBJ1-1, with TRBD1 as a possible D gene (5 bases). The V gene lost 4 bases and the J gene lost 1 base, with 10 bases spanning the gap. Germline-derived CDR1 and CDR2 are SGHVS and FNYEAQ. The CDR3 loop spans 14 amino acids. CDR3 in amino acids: CASSSQGANTEAFF. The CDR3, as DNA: TGTGCCAGCAGCTCCCAGGGTGCGAACACTGAAGCTTTCTTT.

The CDR3: CASSGSLAGGHTDTQYF. The CDR3 region has the DNA TGTGCCAGCAGCGGATCTCTAGCGGGAGGACACACAGATACGCAGTATTTT. The chain couples TRBV11-2 to TRBJ2-3; 11 nucleotides match TRBD2. Germline trimming cut 5 bases from V and 2 bases from J; bases unmatched to any gene: 9. The CDR3 runs to 17 residues. The germline CDR1 and CDR2 sequences are SGHAT and FQNNGV.

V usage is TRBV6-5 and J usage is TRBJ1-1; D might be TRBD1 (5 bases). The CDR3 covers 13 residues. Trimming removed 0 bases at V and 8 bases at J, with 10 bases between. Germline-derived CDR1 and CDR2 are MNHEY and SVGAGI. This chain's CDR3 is CASSYSVAGEAFF. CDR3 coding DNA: TGTGCCAGCAGTTACTCTGTGGCAGGGGAAGCTTTCTTT.